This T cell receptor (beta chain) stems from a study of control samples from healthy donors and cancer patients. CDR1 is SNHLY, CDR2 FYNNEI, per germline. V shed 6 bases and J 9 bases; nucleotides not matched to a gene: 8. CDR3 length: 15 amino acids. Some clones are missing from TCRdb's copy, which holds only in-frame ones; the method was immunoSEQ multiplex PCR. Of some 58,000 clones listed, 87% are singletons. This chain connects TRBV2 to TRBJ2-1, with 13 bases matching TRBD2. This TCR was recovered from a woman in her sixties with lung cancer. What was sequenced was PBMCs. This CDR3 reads CASRLLAGGRGEQFF. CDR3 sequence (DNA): TGTGCCAGCAGGTTACTAGCGGGGGGGCGTGGTGAGCAGTTCTTC.